One and the same sample provided the 6 T cell receptor beta chains below, sequenced in a study of CD8+CD57+ T cells in acquired aplastic anemia. TCR beta VDJ and CDR3 profiles were obtained from a genomic DNA template. TCRdb ran MiXCR on the reads and lists one entry per CDR3 protein. Counted here are over 100,000 distinct CDR3 sequences, roughly two fifths occurring once; the ten biggest clones make up 8% to 9.5%. The sequenced material came from sorted CD4+, CD8+, or CD8+CD57+ T cells (not recorded which) from PBMCs. These TCRs come from a human donor in good health, serving as a control.

This clonotype appeared many times. J is TRBJ1-6 and V is TRBV12-3 or TRBV12-4, with TRBD1 identical over 9 bases. This CDR3 region has 16 residues. J gave up 9 bases and V 5 bases, and 11 bases lay outside the gene matches. CDR3 DNA: TGTGCCAGCAGTCTGGATTGGACAGGGGTAAGTTCACCCCTCCACTTT. Translating it yields CASSLDWTGVSSPLHF.

Points on this clonotype: Just one base apart from a much larger clone, this may be a read error. The chain links TRBV4-1 to TRBJ1-1; D call uncertain. Germline-derived CDR1 and CDR2 are MGHRA and YSYEKL. The CDR3 extends over 13 amino acids. The CDR3 protein is CANSQHTNTEAFF. CDR3 in DNA: TGCGCCAACAGCCAACACACGAACACTGAAGCTTTCTTT.

The chain links TRBV5-1 to TRBJ1-6; 8 positions match TRBD1. CDR1 is SGHRS, CDR2 YFSETQ, per germline. Trimming at V came to 6 bases and at J to 8 bases, leaving 4 bases not matched to a gene. This CDR3 is built from 13 residues. The CDR3 DNA is TGCGCCAGCAAAGGGACAGGAGATTCACCCCTCCACTTT. Amino acids: CASKGTGDSPLHF.

This clonotype appeared many times. V gene TRBV5-1 combines with J gene TRBJ1-1; D gene ambiguous. The V gene lost 5 bases and the J gene lost 5 bases, with 13 bases spanning the gap. Germline CDR1 SGHRS, CDR2 YFSETQ. The CDR3 runs 13 residues. The CDR3 coding sequence is TGCGCCAGCAGAGCCTCTGGACGGACTGAAGCTTTCTTT. Residues: CASRASGRTEAFF.

The rearrangement joins TRBV2 to TRBJ2-7; D could derive from TRBD1 or TRBD2 (5 bases each). The CDR3 covers 13 residues. The germline gives CDR1 SNHLY, CDR2 FYNNEI. V was shortened by 11 bases and J by 3 bases, with 17 bases between the two germline ends. The CDR3 sequence is CASAGTALYEQYF. The CDR3 nucleotides are TGTGCCTCGGCAGGGACGGCCCTCTACGAGCAGTACTTC.

This clonotype was observed at least ten times. V gene TRBV19 combines with J gene TRBJ2-3; possibly TRBD1 or TRBD2 for D (7 bases each). V was pared by 4 bases and J by 4 bases, with 18 bases between. This CDR3 is built from 16 residues. The germline CDR1 and CDR2 sequences are LNHDA and SQIVND (reference sequence). In nucleotides, the CDR3 is TGTGCCAGTAGTAACCCAGGGGGGGTAGGTCCAGATACGCAGTATTTT. This translates into CASSNPGGVGPDTQYF.